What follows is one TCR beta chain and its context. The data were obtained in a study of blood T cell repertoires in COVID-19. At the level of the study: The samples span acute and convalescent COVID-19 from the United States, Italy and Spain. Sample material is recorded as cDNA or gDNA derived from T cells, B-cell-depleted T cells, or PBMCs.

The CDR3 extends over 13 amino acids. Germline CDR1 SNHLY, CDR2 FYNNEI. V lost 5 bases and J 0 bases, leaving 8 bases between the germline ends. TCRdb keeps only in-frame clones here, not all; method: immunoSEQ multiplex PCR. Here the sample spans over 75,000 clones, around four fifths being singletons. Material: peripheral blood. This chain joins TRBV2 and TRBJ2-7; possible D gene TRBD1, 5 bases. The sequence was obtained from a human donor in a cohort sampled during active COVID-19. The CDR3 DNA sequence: TGTGCCAGCAGTCCAGGGTACTCCTACGAGCAGTACTTC. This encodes CASSPGYSYEQYF.